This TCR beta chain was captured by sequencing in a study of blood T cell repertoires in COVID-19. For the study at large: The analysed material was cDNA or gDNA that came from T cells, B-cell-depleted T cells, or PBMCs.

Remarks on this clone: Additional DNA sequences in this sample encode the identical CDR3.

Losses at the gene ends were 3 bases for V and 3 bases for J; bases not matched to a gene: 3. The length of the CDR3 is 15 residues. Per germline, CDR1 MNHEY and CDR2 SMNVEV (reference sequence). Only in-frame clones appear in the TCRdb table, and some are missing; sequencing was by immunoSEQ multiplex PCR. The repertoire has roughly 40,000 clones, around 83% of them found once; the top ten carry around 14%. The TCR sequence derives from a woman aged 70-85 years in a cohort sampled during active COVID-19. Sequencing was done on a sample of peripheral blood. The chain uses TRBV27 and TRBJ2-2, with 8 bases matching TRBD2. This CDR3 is CASSFYGRDTGELFF. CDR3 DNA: TGTGCCAGCAGTTTTTACGGGAGGGACACCGGGGAGCTGTTTTTT.